The rows below give T cell receptor beta chains drawn from one sample of a study of metastatic and nonmetastatic thyroid tumors. TCRdb re-called clones via MiXCR from the PCR reads. The table has 30,000 to 35,000 clones, about 15% seen once. Material for sequencing was blood. Source of these receptors: a male donor with papillary thyroid cancer or a benign thyroid nodule (not recorded which). Some clones in this sample may be carry-over from other donors' samples. Both conserved end residues are part of each CDR3. Each record gives: J gene, D gene, clone size, V gene, CDR3 DNA, CDR3 protein. The D gene is left open where the match is weak. A clone size is listed for some rows: how often the clone was seen (once, few, many), or a class if it is expanded.

TRBJ2-7	NA	NA	TRBV2	TGTGCCAGCAGTGAAGCATGTGGTATCTCCTACGAGCAGTACTTC	CASSEACGISYEQYF
TRBJ2-3	TRBD2	many	TRBV11-2	TGTGCCAGCAGCCCCGGGACTAACACAGATACGCAGTATTTT	CASSPGTNTDTQYF
TRBJ2-5	TRBD2	NA	TRBV4-1	TGCGCCAGCAGCCAAGTATCTAGCGGGTGGGAGACCCAGTACTTC	CASSQVSSGWETQYF
TRBJ1-1	NA	many	TRBV29-1	TGCAGCGGAACACACGGGGGGAGGCCTGAAGCTTTCTTT	CSGTHGGRPEAFF
TRBJ1-1	NA	many	TRBV6-2/TRBV6-3	TGTGCCAGCAGTTACTCGAGGGAGTCTGAAGCTTTCTTT	CASSYSRESEAFF
TRBJ1-1	NA	NA	TRBV20-1	TGCAGTGCTAGACCGGACAGTGAAGCTTTCTTT	CSARPDSEAFF
TRBJ2-1	NA	NA	TRBV12-3/TRBV12-4	TGTGCCAGCAGTCCCAGAGCTGGCCGTGTCTCCTACAATAAGCAGTTCTTC	CASSPRAGRVSYNKQFF
TRBJ2-1	NA	NA	TRBV12-3/TRBV12-4	TGTGCCAGCAGTACCGGGACCTACAATGAGCAGTTCTTC	CASSTGTYNEQFF
TRBJ2-3	NA	many	TRBV5-1	TGCGCCAGCAGCTTGCTGGGGGCCACAGATACGCAGTATTTT	CASSLLGATDTQYF
TRBJ1-4	NA	many	TRBV4-3	TGCGCCAGCAGCCAAGATCCCGGCGGGGGCGGAACTAATGAAAAACTGTTTTTT	CASSQDPGGGGTNEKLFF
TRBJ1-1	NA	NA	TRBV7-3	TGTGCCAACAGATTAATAGGGAGCACTGAAGCTTTCTTT	CANRLIGSTEAFF